This TCR beta chain originates from a study of T cell responses to AZD1222 COVID-19 vaccine (dated by TCRdb to 2020 to 2022). Regarding the study in general: A total of under 250 trial participants underwent TCR sequencing, of whom 200 to 220 had received two doses of AZD1222 and roughly 26 had received two doses of the MenACWY control vaccine. Trial participants were enrolled by age into subgroups of 18-55, 56-69 and 70-plus years, and about 150, 27 and 61 TCR-sequenced participants, respectively, were included in these subgroups. Summary of the overall study and its limitations: Conclusions about previously exposed vaccinees are limited because only six or seven AZD1222 recipients were SARS-CoV-2 seropositive at baseline. After two AZD1222 doses, both the breadth and the depth of spike-specific TCRs were significantly higher than at day 0 and than in MenACWY recipients. Vaccine-associated CD4 TCRs spanned the whole spike protein, with dominant responses in regions 160-218 and 743-854. Participants were mostly white British, with more females than males. The authors suggested clonal diversity may have been underestimated. Because no day 14 peak-response samples were available, repertoires were characterized only after the peak T cell response. The 56-69-year group was small, and its depth increase did not reach significance, likely because of low power. Nearly half of unique spike-specific TCRs reportedly recognized epitopes outside regions mutated in the B.1.351 and B.1.1.7 variants.

The time point label corresponds to: about 28 days (+/-7) after the second vaccine dose. AZD1222 recipients given second doses at about 4 weeks or at about 12 weeks were pooled, since spike-specific TCR depth and breadth were not found to differ between the two schedules. Vaccinee samples were obtained from the UK trials COV001 and COV002, which included a single-blind randomized controlled phase 2/3 trial of AZD1222 (ChAdOx1 nCoV-19) in healthy adults. For TCRbeta chain sequencing, PBMC samples were collected from trial participants at day 0 and at day 28 after the second dose. The CDR3 regions of human TCRbeta chains were subjected to immunosequencing. For the original study's pipeline: Repertoire TCRs were matched against a reference library of SARS-CoV-2-specific TCRs generated with the MIRA antigen-specificity platform. Breadth was defined as the fraction of unique TCRs that were SARS-CoV-2-associated. Depth was defined as the fraction of total T cells that were SARS-CoV-2-associated. Using the MIRA data, each spike-specific TCR was assigned both to the spike region to which the TCR was reactive and to a CD4 or CD8 class. Log10-transformed breadth and depth values were compared by one-way ANOVA with Sidak's multiple comparisons tests. The clones in this table, taken by TCRdb from immuneACCESS, are in-frame only. Not every clone is retained; where verified, under half of the shortfall comes from an unresolved V gene, and the cause of the rest is unknown. V, J and clone size were drawn from that table, and D and trimming were deduced from the DNA. The sample has 95,000 to 100,000 clones on record, around 87% of them singletons. The ten most abundant clones make up 10% of the sample.

V loses 4 bases of germline sequence and J loses 4 bases, and the interval between the two ends is 8 bases. CDR1 and CDR2 (MNHEY, SVGAGI) derive from the germline V gene. The CDR3 runs 13 amino acids, cysteine and phenylalanine included. Kept here is only the CDR3 DNA, which spans 39 bases and is read in frame from base 1. As for this clone: The antigen it binds to is not known. Base qualities were left out, and no much larger clone turns up one base away.

Here the sequenced sample was peripheral blood, taken 28 days after the second AZD1222 dose. This TCR was sampled from an adult who received the AZD1222 COVID-19 vaccine. The chain employs TRBV6-5 and TRBJ1-5, with the D gene uncertain. The nucleotide sequence is TGTGCCAGCAGTTCGGCAGAAAATCAGCCCCAGCATTTT. The encoded protein is CASSSAENQPQHF.